The rows below give T cell receptor beta chains drawn from one sample of a study of molecular identifiers for immune sequencing clone quantification. TCRdb called the PCR reads again in MiXCR, with one record for every CDR3 protein. The sample includes a few hundred thousand distinct CDR3 sequences, about 22% seen only once; the top ten take 0.65% to 0.75%. Sequenced material: naive CD8+ T cells from blood, with Jurkat cell RNA spiked in. All receptors derive from a human donor in good health. Some libraries in this study had Jurkat cell RNA spiked in. CDR3s include the opening cysteine and the closing phenylalanine or tryptophan. Fields, in order: J gene, V gene, CDR3 protein.

TRBJ1-5,TRBV10-3,CAAGGDMSNQPQHF
TRBJ2-7,TRBV2,CASSAHGTNSYERYF
TRBJ2-7,TRBV12-3/TRBV12-4,CASSLTWYEQYF
TRBJ1-6,TRBV5-1,CASSLEGDGSPLHF
TRBJ2-3,TRBV20-1,CSARDREDTLRDTQYF
TRBJ2-4,TRBV14,CASSQDSAIQYF
TRBJ2-7,TRBV9,CASSVGSGGVEQYF
TRBJ2-2,TRBV2,CASSPRVHTGELFF
TRBJ2-7,TRBV7-9,CASSGLGLRSSYEQYF
TRBJ2-1,TRBV4-1,CASSQDLGLERTGQFF
TRBJ2-1,TRBV19,CASSPWGQYNEQFF
TRBJ1-1,TRBV13,CASSLPGTNTEAFF
TRBJ1-1,TRBV7-6,CASSPEVRTEAFF
TRBJ2-3,TRBV28,CASSLTPQQGWADTQYF
TRBJ1-6,TRBV6-5,CASSPSDGYNSPLHF
TRBJ2-3,TRBV14,CASSQGGPTDTQYF
TRBJ2-7,TRBV6-6,CASSYSGQPEQYF
TRBJ2-7,TRBV19,CASRSSAFSYEQYF
TRBJ2-2,TRBV6-5,CASSSRLAGEVGELFF
TRBJ1-5,TRBV28,CASSLVRGDSNQPQHF
TRBJ1-1,TRBV4-3,CASSPVSSRHTEAFF
TRBJ1-6,TRBV6-5,CASTPGDRANSPLHF
TRBJ2-7,TRBV4-2,CASSQTGTSAYEQYF
TRBJ1-1,TRBV28,CASSHGGWNTEAFF
TRBJ1-6,TRBV12-3/TRBV12-4,CASRAGSSYNSPLHF
TRBJ1-2,TRBV10-2,CASTLNGYGYTF
TRBJ2-7,TRBV5-6,CASSPSQGSYEQYF
TRBJ2-3,TRBV25-1,CASSEGRGSTDTQYF
TRBJ1-1,TRBV7-9,CASGPLSTEAFF
TRBJ1-5,TRBV19,CASSIGDRGAGQPQHF
TRBJ1-1,TRBV7-6,CASSRTLGTGALGEAFF
TRBJ2-1,TRBV7-9,CASSPPDAKTYNEQFF
TRBJ1-1,TRBV13,CASSSLNDRGIGGYTEAFF
TRBJ2-7,TRBV23-1,CASRPSGPRRHEQYF
TRBJ2-7,TRBV10-3,CAISESPDRVYEQCF
TRBJ2-5,TRBV7-9,CASSATTMVYWETQYF
TRBJ2-2,TRBV12-5,CASGLNLRGQLDDTGELFF
TRBJ2-7,TRBV3-1,CASSQDPGPEAVYEQYF
TRBJ2-2,TRBV29-1,CSVEDSHYTGELFF
TRBJ2-7,TRBV30,CAWSRGDPRPAYEQYF
TRBJ2-1,TRBV7-8,CASSYSSGLGAYNEQFF
TRBJ2-5,TRBV7-9,CASSYGTLQETLYF
TRBJ2-1,TRBV12-3/TRBV12-4,CASSPLKGSSYNEQFF
TRBJ2-5,TRBV7-9,CASSLPPQTSGKYQEPQYF
TRBJ2-5,TRBV2,CASGPWEAIQETQYF
TRBJ2-7,TRBV6-2/TRBV6-3,CASSYLYEQYF